The 9 T cell receptor beta chains in this list originate from one sample, sequenced in a study of blood T cell repertoires in COVID-19. The repertoire was sequenced with immunoSEQ multiplex PCR; TCRdb's copy has only in-frame clones and lacks some. The data hold about 200,000 clones, with about 87% observed a single time. The sequencing input was PBMCs or T cells enriched from blood (not recorded which). These receptors all come from a man between 25 and 39 years old who had recovered from COVID-19.

The genes are TRBV15 and TRBJ2-1; TRBD1 might be the D (6 bases). Germline V gene lookup returns CDR1 LNHNV and CDR2 YYDKDF (reference sequence). The CDR3 runs to 14 residues. Trimming shortened V by 0 bases and J by 10 bases, and 13 bases separated the two germline ends. This CDR3 reads CATSRDNRAGEQFF. CDR3 nucleotides: TGTGCCACCAGCAGAGATAACAGGGCTGGCGAGCAGTTCTTC.

The chain employs TRBV5-1 and TRBJ2-1; 7 bases map to TRBD1. The CDR3 has 13 residues. Germline CDR1 SGHRS, CDR2 YFSETQ. The V gene end was trimmed by 4 bases and the J gene end by 4 bases; junction bases not matched to a gene: 2. For the CDR3, the DNA is TGCGCCAGCAGCCGACAGGGATACAATGAGCAGTTCTTC. Residues: CASSRQGYNEQFF.

The rearrangement uses TRBV24-1 and TRBJ2-7, with D possibly TRBD1 on 7 matching bases. From germline, CDR1 is KGHDR and CDR2 SFDVKD. Between the trimmed V and J ends, which lost 5 bases and 4 bases, there was a span of 11 bases. This CDR3 region has 13 residues. In DNA form, the CDR3 reads TGTGCCACCAGTGGGGCAGGGGGGTACGAGCAGTACTTC. Protein sequence: CATSGAGGYEQYF.

The chain recombines TRBV7-8 with TRBJ1-4; 9 nucleotides match TRBD1. This CDR3 region has 16 residues. Germline V gene lookup returns CDR1 SGHVS and CDR2 FQNEAQ. V lost 5 bases and J lost 7; bases outside the gene matches: 11. CDR3 bases: TGTGCCAGCAGCCTACAGTGGGGACAGGGCGCTGAAAAACTGTTTTTT. Translated, it gives CASSLQWGQGAEKLFF.

This chain connects TRBV7-2 to TRBJ2-7, with 14 bases that match TRBD2. Germline V gene sequence: CDR1 SGHTA, CDR2 FQGNSA. The CDR3 consists of 16 residues. V lost 0 bases, J lost 6 bases, and 4 bases stayed unmatched. The CDR3 is CASSLAPGTSGGEQYF. The CDR3 coding sequence is TGTGCCAGCAGCTTAGCCCCCGGGACTAGCGGGGGCGAGCAGTACTTC.

This clone has more than one count but fewer than ten. V usage is TRBV10-3 and J usage is TRBJ2-2; 13 bases fit TRBD2. The CDR3 totals 14 residues. V trimming: 7 bases; J trimming: 5 bases; junction bases outside the gene matches: 1. Germline V CDR1 and CDR2: ENHRY, SYGVKD. The CDR3, as DNA: TGTGCCATCATGGGACTAGCGGGAACCGGGGAGCTGTTTTTT. Encoded protein: CAIMGLAGTGELFF.

The V gene is TRBV15, the J gene TRBJ2-1; TRBD1 is a possible D gene (7 bases). Deletions cut 0 bases from V and 7 bases from J, with 13 bases between. The germline V gene has CDR1 LNHNV and CDR2 YYDKDF (reference sequence). The CDR3 has 15 amino acids. CDR3 residues: CATSRDFAGGNEQFF. The DNA for the CDR3 is TGTGCCACCAGCAGAGATTTCGCAGGGGGGAATGAGCAGTTCTTC.

The chain joins TRBV11-1 to TRBJ2-7; D is perhaps TRBD2 (5 bases). The V and J ends lost 5 bases and 6 bases respectively, with 14 bases between them. CDR1 is SGHAT and CDR2 is FQDESV in the germline V gene (reference sequence). This CDR3 has 13 residues. Here the CDR3 DNA reads TGTGCCAGCAGCCGATTAGAGGGTGCCGAGCAGTACTTC. It encodes CASSRLEGAEQYF.

The chain has TRBV28 and TRBJ1-2; 9 bases align to TRBD1. The V gene end was trimmed by 4 bases and the J gene end by 0 bases; junction bases not matched to a gene: 9. This CDR3 has 17 residues. CDR1 and CDR2 (germline): MDHEN, SYDVKM. The CDR3 sequence is CASSYVIGTGPNYGYTF. CDR3 in DNA: TGTGCCAGCAGTTATGTAATCGGGACAGGGCCTAACTATGGCTACACCTTC.